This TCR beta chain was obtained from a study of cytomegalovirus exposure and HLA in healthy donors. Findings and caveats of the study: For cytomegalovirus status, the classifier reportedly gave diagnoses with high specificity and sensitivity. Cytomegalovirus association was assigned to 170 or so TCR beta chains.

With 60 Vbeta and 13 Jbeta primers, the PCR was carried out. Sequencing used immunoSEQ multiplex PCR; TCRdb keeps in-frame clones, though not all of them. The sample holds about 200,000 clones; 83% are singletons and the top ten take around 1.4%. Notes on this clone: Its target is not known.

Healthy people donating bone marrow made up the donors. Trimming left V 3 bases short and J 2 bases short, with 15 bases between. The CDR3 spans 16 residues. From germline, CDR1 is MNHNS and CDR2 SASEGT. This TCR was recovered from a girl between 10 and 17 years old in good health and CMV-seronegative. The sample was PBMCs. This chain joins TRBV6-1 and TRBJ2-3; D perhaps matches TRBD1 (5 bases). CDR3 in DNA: TGTGCCAGCAGTGACGTGAAGGGGCCGTACACAGATACGCAGTATTTT. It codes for CASSDVKGPYTDTQYF.